Listed below are T cell receptor beta chains from one sample, sequenced in a study of cytomegalovirus exposure and HLA in healthy donors. TCRdb keeps only in-frame clones here, not all; method: immunoSEQ multiplex PCR. The sample shows roughly 120,000 clones, 80% of them seen only once. Sequenced: PBMCs. The receptor set was obtained from a man younger than 45 in good health and CMV-seronegative. Each CDR3 is given with its conserved first and last residue. A D gene is named only where the DNA matches it firmly. Clone size is given for some rows only: seen once, a few or many times, or a class if the clone is expanded.

few	TRBJ2-7	TRBD1	14	TRBV5-1	CASSLGQGGNEQYF	TGCGCCAGCAGCTTGGGACAGGGGGGTAACGAGCAGTACTTC
.	TRBJ2-5	.	13	TRBV10-1	CASSDTGKETQYF	TGCGCCAGCAGTGATACAGGGAAGGAGACCCAGTACTTC
.	TRBJ1-1	TRBD1	15	TRBV28	CASSRGDRTNTEAFF	TGTGCCAGCAGTCGCGGGGACAGGACAAACACTGAAGCTTTCTTT
.	TRBJ2-1	TRBD2	14	TRBV5-1	CASAAGGPYNEQFF	TGCGCCAGCGCGGCGGGAGGCCCCTACAATGAGCAGTTCTTC
.	TRBJ2-1	TRBD2	13	TRBV13	CASSLGGGNEQFF	TGTGCCAGCAGCTTAGGCGGGGGGAATGAGCAGTTCTTC
.	TRBJ2-7	.	15	TRBV5-6	CASSSPPDGEYEQYF	TGTGCCAGCAGCTCACCCCCGGACGGGGAATACGAGCAGTACTTC
.	TRBJ2-3	.	14	TRBV10-3	CAIKGTPYTDTQYF	TGTGCCATCAAGGGGACTCCCTACACAGATACGCAGTATTTT
once	TRBJ2-2	TRBD2	16	TRBV18	CASSPMTSENTGELFF	TGTGCCAGCTCACCAATGACTAGCGAGAACACCGGGGAGCTGTTTTTT
.	TRBJ2-4	TRBD1	11	TRBV7-6	CASSSTGQWHF	TGTGCCAGCAGCTCGACGGGACAGTGGCACTTC
.	TRBJ2-1	TRBD2	15	TRBV19	CASRPLAGGLDEQFF	TGTGCCAGTCGCCCCCTGGCGGGAGGGTTGGATGAGCAGTTCTTC
.	TRBJ2-7	.	15	TRBV4-3	CASSPGLAGAYEQYF	TGCGCCAGCAGCCCAGGGTTGGCAGGAGCCTACGAGCAGTACTTC
.	TRBJ2-7	TRBD2	13	TRBV19	CASRELAGIEQYF	TGTGCCAGTAGAGAGCTAGCGGGCATCGAGCAGTACTTC
.	TRBJ2-7	.	14	TRBV10-1	CASSSAGTLYEQYF	TGCGCCAGCAGTTCCGCCGGGACACTCTACGAGCAGTACTTC
.	TRBJ2-7	.	16	TRBV7-2	CASSFWSGAISYEQYF	TGTGCCAGCAGCTTTTGGAGCGGAGCCATCTCCTACGAGCAGTACTTC
.	TRBJ2-1	TRBD2	13	TRBV7-6	CASSSTWREGPFF	TGTGCCAGCAGTTCCACCTGGCGGGAGGGCCCGTTCTTC
few	TRBJ2-3	TRBD2	15	TRBV6-4	CASSGGTSGTDTQYF	TGTGCCAGCAGTGGGGGGACTAGCGGGACAGATACGCAGTATTTT
.	TRBJ2-7	.	12	TRBV30	CAWSSFPDEQYF	TGTGCCTGGAGCAGTTTCCCAGACGAGCAGTACTTC
.	TRBJ1-1	.	15	TRBV29-1	CSVPPAGAMNTEAFF	TGCAGCGTACCACCCGCGGGGGCGATGAACACTGAAGCTTTCTTT
once	TRBJ1-5	TRBD1	14	TRBV28	CASRTGYSNQPQHF	TGTGCCAGTAGGACAGGGTATAGCAATCAGCCCCAGCATTTT
.	TRBJ2-7	TRBD1	14	TRBV5-6	CASSSGQGIYEQYF	TGTGCCAGCAGCTCGGGACAGGGGATTTACGAGCAGTACTTC
.	TRBJ2-7	TRBD2	12	TRBV6-5	CASSSSSGSRDF	TGTGCCAGCAGTTCCAGTAGCGGGAGTAGGGACTTC
.	TRBJ2-5	TRBD2	15	TRBV7-9	CASSLGLAGAETQYF	TGTGCCAGCAGCTTGGGGCTAGCGGGCGCTGAGACCCAGTACTTC
.	TRBJ2-1	.	15	TRBV28	CASSFGSSEGNEQFF	TGTGCCAGCAGTTTTGGGAGTTCGGAGGGTAATGAGCAGTTCTTC
once	TRBJ2-7	.	16	TRBV7-2	CASSLAPDGSLREQYF	TGTGCCAGCAGCTTAGCCCCGGATGGCTCACTACGCGAGCAGTACTTC
few	TRBJ1-1	.	13	TRBV19	CASSIGWNTEAFF	TGTGCCAGTAGTATCGGTTGGAACACTGAAGCTTTCTTT
.	TRBJ1-1	.	13	TRBV25-1	CASIPPKGTEAFF	TGTGCCAGCATTCCTCCGAAGGGGACTGAAGCTTTCTTT
.	TRBJ2-7	.	13	TRBV4-3	CASSQTNEGEQYF	TGCGCCAGCAGCCAAACCAATGAGGGCGAGCAGTACTTC
.	TRBJ1-2	.	14	TRBV5-1	CASSSDSPIYGYTF	TGCGCCAGCAGCTCTGACAGCCCAATCTATGGCTACACCTTC
.	TRBJ1-2	TRBD1	12	TRBV2	CASSATGVGYTF	TGTGCCAGCAGTGCGACAGGGGTAGGCTACACCTTC
once	TRBJ2-7	.	14	TRBV13	CASGQRGGLGEQYF	TGTGCCAGCGGCCAAAGGGGGGGTCTTGGCGAGCAGTACTTC
.	TRBJ2-7	.	14	TRBV6-6	CASSWLGGPYEQYF	TGTGCCAGCAGTTGGTTAGGGGGTCCCTACGAGCAGTACTTC
.	TRBJ2-5	TRBD1	13	TRBV29-1	CSVEGTGEETQYF	TGCAGCGTTGAGGGGACAGGGGAAGAGACCCAGTACTTC
.	TRBJ1-2	.	13	TRBV29-1	CSVEDGERDGYTF	TGCAGCGTTGAAGATGGAGAACGTGATGGCTACACCTTC
.	TRBJ2-7	TRBD2	14	TRBV5-1	CASSMTSGSDEQYF	TGCGCCAGCAGCATGACTAGCGGGAGTGATGAGCAGTACTTC
.	TRBJ2-1	.	12	TRBV5-4	CASSLAGWEQFF	TGTGCCAGCAGCTTGGCAGGGTGGGAGCAGTTCTTC
few	TRBJ2-1	TRBD2	15	TRBV6-4	CASSAGLAGNNEQFF	TGTGCCAGCAGTGCGGGACTAGCGGGAAACAATGAGCAGTTCTTC
.	TRBJ2-7	.	11	TRBV7-9	CASSLVDEQYF	TGTGCCAGCAGCTTAGTCGACGAGCAGTACTTC
.	TRBJ2-7	TRBD2	15	TRBV4-1	CASSHVAAGTYEQYF	TGCGCCAGCAGTCATGTGGCAGCGGGGACCTACGAGCAGTACTTC
few	TRBJ2-7	TRBD2	15	TRBV6-5	CASSYSGSGDYEQYF	TGTGCCAGCAGTTACTCAGGGAGCGGGGATTACGAGCAGTACTTC
.	TRBJ1-5	.	15	TRBV28	CASSLTGDSNQPQHF	TGTGCCAGCAGTTTGACAGGAGATAGCAATCAGCCCCAGCATTTT
.	TRBJ2-7	.	15	TRBV2	CASSTSGGSSYEQYF	TGTGCCAGCAGTACCAGCGGTGGAAGCTCCTACGAGCAGTACTTC
.	TRBJ2-3	.	16	TRBV10-1	CASSELEGGGPDTQYF	TGCGCCAGCAGTGAGTTGGAGGGGGGGGGCCCAGATACGCAGTATTTT
.	TRBJ2-1	.	16	TRBV19	CASSWGTGLTYNEQFF	TGTGCCAGTAGTTGGGGGACTGGCTTGACCTACAATGAGCAGTTCTTC
.	TRBJ2-5	.	14	TRBV18	CASSPGFNQETQYF	TGTGCCAGCTCACCGGGCTTCAACCAAGAGACCCAGTACTTC
.	TRBJ2-3	.	15	TRBV7-3	CASSLTSGATDTQYF	TGTGCCAGCAGCTTAACTAGCGGAGCCACAGATACGCAGTATTTT
.	TRBJ2-1	TRBD1	12	TRBV19	CASSIGGQGQFF	TGTGCCAGTAGTATCGGGGGACAGGGGCAGTTCTTC
.	TRBJ2-1	TRBD2	12	TRBV25-1	CASSERRTSLFF	TGTGCCAGCAGTGAACGCCGGACTAGTTTGTTCTTC
.	TRBJ2-7	.	14	TRBV5-1	CASTEDGRSYEQYF	TGCGCCAGCACAGAGGACGGGAGATCCTACGAGCAGTACTTC
.	TRBJ1-3	.	14	TRBV5-6	CASSLRGTGNTIYF	TGTGCCAGCAGCTTGCGGGGTACTGGAAACACCATATATTTT
.	TRBJ1-5	.	16	TRBV6-5	CASSYSSSGRNQPQHF	TGTGCCAGCAGTTACTCGAGTTCAGGTCGCAATCAGCCCCAGCATTTT
few	TRBJ1-4	TRBD1	15	TRBV7-9	CASSFSGTGIEKLFF	TGTGCCAGCAGCTTCTCCGGGACAGGGATTGAAAAACTGTTTTTT
.	TRBJ2-1	.	16	TRBV27	CASRPTGFKNFNEQFF	TGTGCCAGCAGGCCTACAGGATTCAAGAATTTTAATGAGCAGTTCTTC
.	TRBJ2-1	TRBD2	17	TRBV5-1	CASSSEIAGEIYNEQFF	TGCGCCAGCAGCTCCGAAATAGCGGGTGAAATATACAATGAGCAGTTCTTC